These 6 T cell receptor beta chains share one sample of origin, sequenced in a study of blood T cell repertoires in COVID-19. Repertoires were generated with immunoSEQ multiplex PCR, while TCRdb's copy carries only in-frame clones and drops some. This table holds fewer than 350,000 clones, approximately 89% found once. The sequenced material came from peripheral blood. These receptor sequences come from a woman aged 45-65 years who had recovered from COVID-19.

The sample holds a few counts of this clone. The chain joins TRBV18 to TRBJ1-2, with D hard to call. V was shortened by 4 bases and J by 3 bases, with 3 bases between the two germline ends. Germline CDR1 and CDR2: KGHSH and LQKENI. The CDR3 covers 11 residues. CDR3 residues: CASSLDYGYTF. The CDR3, as DNA: TGTGCCAGCTCACTAGACTATGGCTACACCTTC.

This chain joins TRBV9 and TRBJ2-3; no definite D call. Germline lookup yields CDR1 SGDLS and CDR2 YYNGEE. V was shortened by 4 bases and J by 6 bases, with 6 bases between the two germline ends. The CDR3 has 11 residues. For the CDR3, the DNA is TGTGCCAGCAGCCCCGGGGATACGCAGTATTTT. As protein: CASSPGDTQYF.

This sequence joins TRBV6-2 or TRBV6-3 and TRBJ2-1, with D possibly TRBD2 on 6 matching bases. V dropped 3 bases and J dropped 7 bases, with 16 bases sitting between them. Germline V gene sequence: CDR1 MNHEY, CDR2 SVGEGT. The CDR3 is made up of 15 amino acids. The CDR3 spells CASSYAGPPRNEQFF. CDR3 nucleotides: TGTGCCAGCAGTTATGCGGGGCCCCCGAGGAATGAGCAGTTCTTC.

The J gene is TRBJ2-3, the V gene TRBV7-3; 7 positions match TRBD1. Germline V gives CDR1 SGHTA, CDR2 FQGTGA. The V segment lost 5 bases and the J segment 1 base; nucleotides outside the gene matches: 3. This CDR3 contains 14 residues. The CDR3 region is CASSQGQGTDTQYF. The CDR3 bases are TGTGCCAGCAGCCAAGGACAGGGCACAGATACGCAGTATTTT.

The V gene is TRBV6-5, the J gene TRBJ1-3; D is undetermined. V was cut by 6 bases and J by 1 base, with 10 bases left in between. The CDR3 loop spans 14 amino acids. Germline V gives CDR1 MNHEY, CDR2 SVGAGI. The CDR3 DNA is TGTGCCAGCAGATTGAGGGCGTCTGGAAACACCATATATTTT. It translates to CASRLRASGNTIYF.

This chain connects TRBV18 to TRBJ2-1; 13 bases map to TRBD2. Trimming removed 4 bases from V and 9 bases from J; junction bases left unmatched: 9. CDR1 is KGHSH and CDR2 is LQKENI in the germline V gene. The CDR3 length is 16 residues. The CDR3 region is CASSQGLAGDGTEQFF. The CDR3 region has the DNA TGTGCCAGCTCACAAGGACTAGCGGGAGATGGTACTGAGCAGTTCTTC. Based on the CDR3 plus reference TRBV18 and TRBJ2-1, the full variable domain is NAGVMQNPRHLVRRRGQEARLRCSPMKGHSHVYWYRQLPEEGLKFMVYLQKENIIDESGMPKERFSAEFPKEGPSILRIQQVVRGDSAAYFCASSQGLAGDGTEQFFGPGTRLTVL.